Below are 24 T cell receptor beta chains sequenced from a single sample in a study of cytomegalovirus exposure and HLA in healthy donors (dated by TCRdb to about 2017). Receptor libraries were prepared by the immunoSEQ multiplex PCR assay. For the multiplex PCR, a mixture combining 60 forward primers for TCR Vbeta segments and 13 reverse primers for TCR Jbeta segments was used. This is the immuneACCESS table as TCRdb keeps it, with only in-frame sequences that have V and J called. A part of the clones is gone; compared with another copy, unresolved V genes explain less than half, and the rest is unexplained. The sample table contains 90,000 to 140,000 clones; only one count was recorded for around 75% of them. Clones ranked in the top ten supply 2.1% of the sample. Sequenced material: PBMCs. These receptors came from a man aged 30-40 years in good health and CMV-seronegative.

CDR3 sequence (DNA): TGTGCCAGCTCTTCGGGGGGGAACCAGCCCCAGCATTTT. Translated: CASSSGGNQPQHF. The chain employs TRBV18 and TRBJ1-5; a weak D match, TRBD1 (5 bases). Germline V gene sequence: CDR1 KGHSH, CDR2 LQKENI. The CDR3 is 13 residues long. Trimming removed 6 bases from V and 7 bases from J, with 13 bases in between. Full variable domain (remainder filled in from reference TRBV18 and TRBJ1-5): NAGVMQNPRHLVRRRGQEARLRCSPMKGHSHVYWYRQLPEEGLKFMVYLQKENIIDESGMPKERFSAEFPKEGPSILRIQQVVRGDSAAYFCASSSGGNQPQHFGDGTRLSIL.

This clone was counted once. V is TRBV7-2 and J is TRBJ2-5; tentatively, D is TRBD1 (7 bases). V lost 5 bases and J lost 3, with 16 bases in between. The CDR3 has 15 amino acids. Germline V lookup: CDR1 SGHTA, CDR2 FQGNSA. The CDR3 bases are TGTGCCAGCAGCGGGCGGAGGGGGCTCGAAGAGACCCAGTACTTC. Encoded protein: CASSGRRGLEETQYF. Drawing the rest from reference TRBV7-2 and TRBJ2-5, the complete variable domain is GAGVSQSPSNKVTEKGKDVELRCDPISGHTALYWYRQSLGQGLEFLIYFQGNSAPDKSGLPSDRFSAERTGGSVSTLTIQRTQQEDSAVYLCASSGRRGLEETQYFGPGTRLLVL.

The rearrangement joins TRBV4-3 to TRBJ1-2; TRBD1 might be the D (5 bases). CDR3 length equals 16 residues. CDR1 LGHNA and CDR2 YSLEER come from the germline V gene. V lost 0 bases, J lost 3 bases, and 14 bases lay in between. The CDR3 protein is CASSQDHPGTHYGYTF. The CDR3 DNA follows: TGCGCCAGCAGCCAAGACCATCCCGGGACTCACTATGGCTACACCTTC.

This chain uses TRBV7-6 with TRBJ2-3; tentative D call: TRBD1 (5 bases). The CDR3 extends over 15 amino acids. The V gene's germline CDR1 is SGHVS and CDR2 FNYEAQ. Trimming took 1 base from V and 4 from J, leaving 12 bases between them. Written as DNA, the CDR3 is TGTGCCAGCAGCTTAGGTACAGGATTGGCAGATACGCAGTATTTT. As protein: CASSLGTGLADTQYF.

V usage is TRBV18 and J usage is TRBJ2-5; 12 nucleotides align to TRBD2. Trimming at V came to 2 bases and at J to 5 bases, leaving 6 bases not matched to a gene. Germline values: CDR1 KGHSH, CDR2 LQKENI. The CDR3 extends over 16 amino acids. The CDR3 sequence: CASSPELAGGMETQYF. The CDR3 DNA reads TGTGCCAGCTCACCAGAACTAGCGGGGGGCATGGAGACCCAGTACTTC.

This chain joins TRBV5-1 and TRBJ2-6; TRBD2 might be the D (5 bases). Looked up from germline, CDR1 is SGHRS and CDR2 is YFSETQ. The V gene lost 3 bases and the J gene lost 0 bases, with 10 bases spanning the gap. The CDR3 contains 16 residues. CDR3 in DNA: TGCGCCAGCAGCTCACGGGGTCCCTCTGGGGCCAACGTCCTGACTTTC. This gives the protein CASSSRGPSGANVLTF.

The chain carries TRBV7-9 and TRBJ2-2, with D maybe TRBD2 (6 bases). V lost 2 bases and J 3 bases, leaving 7 bases between the germline ends. The germline gives CDR1 SEHNR, CDR2 FQNEAQ (reference sequence). The CDR3 contains 14 residues. The CDR3 DNA reads as TGTGCCAGCAGCTTATCGGGGGACACCGGGGAGCTGTTTTTT. It encodes CASSLSGDTGELFF.

The table lists this clone with a few counts. V gene TRBV4-2 combines with J gene TRBJ1-2; the D gene is possibly TRBD1 (5 bases). Germline V gene sequence: CDR1 LGHNA, CDR2 YNFKEQ. The CDR3 has 13 amino acids. V lost 0 bases and J 9 bases, leaving 11 bases between the germline ends. CDR3 amino acids: CASSQDDGASYTF. The CDR3 coding sequence is TGTGCCAGCAGCCAAGATGATGGGGCGAGCTACACCTTC.

This chain connects TRBV7-2 to TRBJ2-7; 8 nucleotides agree with TRBD2. The CDR3 spans 15 residues. V was clipped by 6 bases and J by 2 bases; unmatched bases: 9. Germline CDR1 is SGHTA and CDR2 is FQGNSA. In DNA, the CDR3 is TGTGCCAGCAGTTCAAGTAGCGGGGCGACCTACGAGCAGTACTTC. Translated: CASSSSSGATYEQYF.

V is TRBV6-6 and J is TRBJ2-1; the match to TRBD2 covers 10 bases. Germline-derived CDR1 and CDR2 are MNHNY and SVGAGI (reference sequence). The CDR3 is 14 amino acids. V gave up 5 bases and J gave up 14 bases; unmatched junction bases: 12. Here the CDR3 reads CASSLGLAALREFF. The CDR3 DNA sequence: TGTGCCAGCAGTCTCGGACTAGCGGCCCTTAGGGAGTTCTTC.

Here the CDR3 DNA reads TGTGCCAGCAGTTTAAGGCCGGGACAGGGGTTATCAAGGGGATATAATTCACCCCTCCACTTT. Residues: CASSLRPGQGLSRGYNSPLHF. The chain combines TRBV28 with TRBJ1-6; TRBD1 aligns across 10 bases. With 2 bases clipped from V and 4 bases from J, the junction kept 17 bases outside the gene matches. This CDR3 comprises 21 residues. Germline CDR1 MDHEN, CDR2 SYDVKM.

DNA of the CDR3: TGTGCCAGCAGCCAGTACACAGGGTTAGGGGCCAACGTCCTGACTTTC. It is translated as CASSQYTGLGANVLTF. The chain employs TRBV14 and TRBJ2-6; weak D call: TRBD1 (6 bases). The CDR3 loop spans 16 amino acids. Per germline, CDR1 SGHDN and CDR2 FVKESK. Trimming took off 3 bases at V and 4 bases at J, with 13 bases between the two ends.

The CDR3 sequence is CASSTGGYYGYTF. The CDR3 DNA reads TGTGCCTCATCGACAGGGGGATACTATGGCTACACCTTC. The rearrangement links TRBV28 to TRBJ1-2, with 9 nucleotides matching TRBD1. Looked up from germline, CDR1 is MDHEN and CDR2 is SYDVKM. Unmatched junction bases numbered 7, after V lost 11 bases and J lost 3 bases. CDR3 length: 13 amino acids.

CDR3 coding DNA: TGCGCCAGCAGCTTGGGGGGAGCAAATTTCCAAGAGACCCAGTACTTC. It is translated as CASSLGGANFQETQYF. This chain uses TRBV5-1 with TRBJ2-5, with D tentatively TRBD2 (5 bases). CDR3 length: 16 amino acids. Deletions cut 0 bases from V and 1 base from J, with 13 bases between. CDR1 and CDR2 from the germline V gene are SGHRS and YFSETQ. The complete variable domain, with remaining parts taken from reference TRBV5-1 and TRBJ2-5, reads KAGVTQTPRYLIKTRGQQVTLSCSPISGHRSVSWYQQTPGQGLQFLFEYFSETQRNKGNFPGRFSGRQFSNSRSEMNVSTLELGDSALYLCASSLGGANFQETQYFGPGTRLLVL.

The V gene is TRBV4-3, the J gene TRBJ1-4, with 12 nucleotides matching TRBD1. Trimming took 0 bases from V and 8 from J; bases not matched to a gene: 10. This CDR3 region has 18 residues. CDR1 is LGHNA, CDR2 YSLEER, per germline. The CDR3 DNA follows: TGCGCCAGCAGCCAAGACCGGGACAGGGGGCTTGGGAAAGAAAAACTGTTTTTT. This sequence encodes CASSQDRDRGLGKEKLFF.

V usage is TRBV7-2 and J usage is TRBJ2-7, with D uncertain. Trimming shortened V by 4 bases and J by 3 bases, and 16 bases separated the two germline ends. CDR1 SGHTA and CDR2 FQGNSA come from the germline V gene. CDR3 length: 15 amino acids. The CDR3 region is CASSSPIGLYYEQYF. The CDR3 DNA reads as TGTGCCAGCAGCTCTCCAATCGGTCTCTACTACGAGCAGTACTTC.

The V gene is TRBV2, the J gene TRBJ2-5; 7 positions match TRBD1. The V and J ends lost 7 bases and 2 bases, in that order; junction bases with no gene match: 7. CDR1 is SNHLY, CDR2 FYNNEI, per germline. This CDR3 comprises 14 residues. DNA for the CDR3: TGTGCCAGCAACCACAGGGGTAGTCAAGAGACCCAGTACTTC. Its protein product is CASNHRGSQETQYF.

The chain employs TRBV5-4 and TRBJ2-2, with 13 bases fitting TRBD2. V gave up 4 bases and J gave up 6 bases; unmatched junction bases: 6. Germline loops: CDR1 SGHNT, CDR2 YYREEE (reference sequence). The CDR3 loop spans 16 amino acids. The CDR3 region is CASSPSGLAGSGELFF. CDR3 in DNA: TGTGCCAGCAGCCCCTCGGGACTAGCGGGATCCGGGGAGCTGTTTTTT.

The chain links TRBV12-2 to TRBJ2-5; whether TRBD1, the table's D call, matches the DNA was not checked. TRBV12-2 is labeled a pseudogene. The CDR3 is 14 residues long. CDR3: CASRFATGEETQYF. CDR3 in DNA: TGTGCAAGTCGCTTCGCGACAGGGGAAGAGACCCAGTACTTC.

The chain is built from TRBV12-5 and TRBJ1-1; 9 bases are a match to TRBD1. Losses at the gene ends were 0 bases for V and 3 bases for J; bases not matched to a gene: 8. The CDR3 is 17 residues long. CDR1 is LGHNT, CDR2 FRNRAP, per germline. CDR3 sequence (DNA): TGTGCTAGTGGTTTGGTACAGGGGGCGATGCGGGACACTGAAGCTTTCTTT. Residues: CASGLVQGAMRDTEAFF.

This chain joins TRBV28 and TRBJ2-7; 10 bases align to TRBD2. The V segment lost 5 bases and the J segment 5 bases; nucleotides outside the gene matches: 6. Per germline, CDR1 MDHEN and CDR2 SYDVKM. The CDR3 is 14 amino acids. In nucleotides, the CDR3 is TGTGCCAGCAGTGTGACTAGCGGGTACGACGAGCAGTACTTC. Translated: CASSVTSGYDEQYF.

V is TRBV27 and J is TRBJ2-7; 8 bases agree with TRBD2. The V gene end was trimmed by 10 bases and the J gene end by 1 base; junction bases not matched to a gene: 9. The germline gives CDR1 MNHEY, CDR2 SMNVEV (reference sequence). CDR3 length: 14 residues. Written as DNA, the CDR3 is TGTGCCACCCAGGGAAGCGGGGGTTCCTACGAGCAGTACTTC. It yields the protein CATQGSGGSYEQYF.

J is TRBJ2-7 and V is TRBV7-2; 9 nucleotides agree with TRBD1. Germline V CDR1 and CDR2: SGHTA, FQGNSA. With V trimmed by 4 bases and J by 1 base, 17 bases remained unmatched. This CDR3 contains 19 residues. The CDR3 bases are TGTGCCAGCAGCTCTCGGTCAAACCTTGGACAGGGGAGGTCCTACGAGCAGTACTTC. Protein product: CASSSRSNLGQGRSYEQYF.

This clone was seen more than once but under ten times. Other DNA sequences in this sample translate to the same CDR3. The chain combines TRBV29-1 with TRBJ1-1; a possible D gene is TRBD1 (6 bases). The CDR3 extends over 15 amino acids. Germline loops: CDR1 SQVTM, CDR2 ANQGSEA. Trimming cost V 0 bases and J 2 bases, with 13 bases left between them. CDR3 coding DNA: TGCAGCGTTGAAGATGCGGGGGCCGGTAACACTGAAGCTTTCTTT. Translated, it gives CSVEDAGAGNTEAFF.